What follows are 8 T cell receptor beta chains derived from one specimen sequenced in a study of CD8+ T cells in alopecia areata. As for treatment: oral pan-JAK inhibitor, 5-10 mg twice daily. cDNA prepared by RNA extraction and subsequent reverse transcription served as the template for sequencing. The protocol was immunoSEQ multiplex PCR, while the TCRdb copy is restricted to in-frame clones and leaves out a portion. The sample yields roughly 100,000 clones, 65% to 90% seen once. This specimen consisted of CD8+ T cells sorted from blood, obtained at roughly week 30, from a patient treated with tofacitinib. These TCRs come from a human donor with alopecia areata.

The chain combines TRBV6-5 with TRBJ1-2; TRBD1 aligns across 7 bases. Germline V gene data show CDR1 as MNHEY and CDR2 as SVGAGI. This CDR3 is built from 15 residues. V lost 3 bases, J lost 4 bases, and 8 bases stayed unmatched. As DNA, the CDR3 is TGTGCCAGCAGTTATACCGGGACAGCTTCCTATGGCTACACCTTC. Its translation: CASSYTGTASYGYTF.

The chain employs TRBV27 and TRBJ2-7, with no clear D. Trimming removed 5 bases at V and 2 bases at J, with 16 bases between. The CDR3 covers 15 residues. Germline CDR1 is MNHEY and CDR2 is SMNVEV (reference sequence). In DNA form, the CDR3 reads TGTGCCAGCAGTGGTCCTTTGGGCATAACCTACGAGCAGTACTTC. Translating gives CASSGPLGITYEQYF.

The chain is built from TRBV27 and TRBJ1-4; tentatively, D is TRBD1 (5 bases). CDR1 is MNHEY, CDR2 SMNVEV, per germline (reference sequence). The CDR3 contains 14 residues. The V end lost 3 bases, the J end lost 8 bases, and 13 bases lay between the germline ends. The CDR3 nucleotides read TGTGCCAGCAGTTTCGGCCGGGGGAGGGAAAAACTGTTTTTT. It encodes CASSFGRGREKLFF.

The gene calls are TRBV27 and TRBJ2-7; D remains unclear. The V and J ends lost 5 bases and 4 bases respectively, with 9 bases between them. From germline, CDR1 is MNHEY and CDR2 SMNVEV (reference sequence). The CDR3 is 12 amino acids. The CDR3 coding sequence is TGTGCCAGCAGTCCCCCGAGTTACGAGCAGTACTTC. This encodes CASSPPSYEQYF.

The V call is TRBV2, the J call TRBJ2-7, with D maybe TRBD2 (5 bases). Germline CDR1 is SNHLY and CDR2 is FYNNEI. CDR3 length: 15 residues. With 6 bases removed from V and 4 bases from J, the gap between germline ends came to 19 bases. As DNA, the CDR3 is TGTGCCAGCAGGAACCCCTCGGGGTCCATTTACGAGCAGTACTTC. As protein: CASRNPSGSIYEQYF.

This chain joins TRBV9 and TRBJ2-1; tentatively, D is TRBD1 (6 bases). Germline CDR1 SGDLS, CDR2 YYNGEE. Trimming stripped 0 bases from V and 4 bases from J, with 11 bases between. The CDR3 totals 15 residues. The CDR3 sequence: CASSVETGAYNEQFF. The CDR3 coding sequence is TGTGCCAGCAGCGTAGAGACAGGAGCATACAATGAGCAGTTCTTC.

V and J are TRBV7-8 and TRBJ1-5; no firm D call. The germline V gene has CDR1 SGHVS and CDR2 FQNEAQ. CDR3 size: 14 residues. V was trimmed by 1 base and J by 4 bases, leaving 8 bases between them. CDR3 bases: TGTGCCAGCAGCTTAGGCGGCCGTAATCAGCCCCAGCATTTT. It is translated as CASSLGGRNQPQHF.

The chain is built from TRBV5-4 and TRBJ2-3; possibly TRBD1 or TRBD2 for D (5 bases each). Germline lookup yields CDR1 SGHNT and CDR2 YYREEE (reference sequence). The CDR3 length is 16 residues. V lost 4 bases and J lost 5, with 20 bases in between. The CDR3 spells CASSIPGRGSEDTQYF. The CDR3 bases are TGTGCCAGCAGCATACCGGGACGGGGTTCTGAAGATACGCAGTATTTT.